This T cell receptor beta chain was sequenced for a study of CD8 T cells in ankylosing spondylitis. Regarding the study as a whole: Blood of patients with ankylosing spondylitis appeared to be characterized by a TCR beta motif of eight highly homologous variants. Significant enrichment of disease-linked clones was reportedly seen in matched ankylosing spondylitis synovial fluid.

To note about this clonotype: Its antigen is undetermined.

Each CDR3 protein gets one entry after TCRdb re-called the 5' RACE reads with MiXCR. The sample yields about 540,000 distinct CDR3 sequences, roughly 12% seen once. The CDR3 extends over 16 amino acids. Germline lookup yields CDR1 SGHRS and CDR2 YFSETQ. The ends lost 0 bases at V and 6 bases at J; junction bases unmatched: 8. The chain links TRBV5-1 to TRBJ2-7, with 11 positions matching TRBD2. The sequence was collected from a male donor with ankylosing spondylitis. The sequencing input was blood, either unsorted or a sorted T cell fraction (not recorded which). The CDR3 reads CASSLGTSGSPGEQYV. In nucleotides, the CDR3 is TGCGCCAGCAGCTTGGGGACTAGCGGGTCGCCGGGCGAGCAGTACGTC.